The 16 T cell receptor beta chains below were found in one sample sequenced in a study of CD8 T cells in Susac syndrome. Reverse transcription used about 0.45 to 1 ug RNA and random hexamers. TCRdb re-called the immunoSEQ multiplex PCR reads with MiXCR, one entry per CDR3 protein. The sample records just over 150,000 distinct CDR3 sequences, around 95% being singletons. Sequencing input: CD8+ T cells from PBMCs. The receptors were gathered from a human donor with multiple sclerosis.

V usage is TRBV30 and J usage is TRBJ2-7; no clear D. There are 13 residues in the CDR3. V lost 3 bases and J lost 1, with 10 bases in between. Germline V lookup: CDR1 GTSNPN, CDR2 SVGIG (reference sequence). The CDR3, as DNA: TGTGCCTGGAGCTTGGAACGGTCCTACGAGCAGTACTTC. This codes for CAWSLERSYEQYF. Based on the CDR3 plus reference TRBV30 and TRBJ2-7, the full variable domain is SQTIHQWPATLVQPVGSPLSLECTVEGTSNPNLYWYRQAAGRGLQLLFYSVGIGQISSEVPQNLSASRPQDRQFILSSKKLLLSDSGFYLCAWSLERSYEQYFGPGTRLTVT.

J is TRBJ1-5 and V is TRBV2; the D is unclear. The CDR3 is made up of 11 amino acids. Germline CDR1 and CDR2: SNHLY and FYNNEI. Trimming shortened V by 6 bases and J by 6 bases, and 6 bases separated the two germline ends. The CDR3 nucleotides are TGTGCCAGCAGCGCGGGTCAGCCCCAGCATTTT. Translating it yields CASSAGQPQHF.

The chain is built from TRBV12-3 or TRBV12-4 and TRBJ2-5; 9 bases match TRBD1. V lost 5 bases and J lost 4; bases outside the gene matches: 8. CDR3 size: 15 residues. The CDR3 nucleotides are TGTGCCAGCAGTCGCAGGGACAGGGCAGGAGAGACCCAGTACTTC. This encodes CASSRRDRAGETQYF.

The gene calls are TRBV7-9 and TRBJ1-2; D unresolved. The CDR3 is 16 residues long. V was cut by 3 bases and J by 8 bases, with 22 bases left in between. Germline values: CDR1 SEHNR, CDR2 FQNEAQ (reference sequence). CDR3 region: CASSLEFGPPAEGYTF. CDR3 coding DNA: TGTGCCAGCAGCTTGGAATTTGGGCCCCCAGCGGAGGGCTACACCTTC.

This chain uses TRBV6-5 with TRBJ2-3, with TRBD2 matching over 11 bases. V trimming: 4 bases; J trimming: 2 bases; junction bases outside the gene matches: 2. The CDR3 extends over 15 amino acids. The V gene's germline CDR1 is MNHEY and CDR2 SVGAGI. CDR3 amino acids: CASSSSGGLTDTQYF. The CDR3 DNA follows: TGTGCCAGCAGTTCTAGCGGGGGGCTCACAGATACGCAGTATTTT.

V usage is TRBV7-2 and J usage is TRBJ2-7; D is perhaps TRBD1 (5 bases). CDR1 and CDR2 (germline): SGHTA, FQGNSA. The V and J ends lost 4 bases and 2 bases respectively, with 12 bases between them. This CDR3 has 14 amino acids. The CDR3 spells CASSWGAGTYEQYF. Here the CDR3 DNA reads TGTGCCAGCAGCTGGGGTGCAGGGACCTACGAGCAGTACTTC.

CDR3 bases: TGCAGCTCATCACAGGGGGGTAATGAGCAGTTCTTC. It yields the protein CSSSQGGNEQFF. This rearrangement joins TRBV29-1 to TRBJ2-1, with 8 bases aligning to TRBD1. With 8 bases clipped from V and 7 bases from J, the junction kept 7 bases outside the gene matches. Germline V CDR1 and CDR2: SQVTM, ANQGSEA. The CDR3 totals 12 residues.

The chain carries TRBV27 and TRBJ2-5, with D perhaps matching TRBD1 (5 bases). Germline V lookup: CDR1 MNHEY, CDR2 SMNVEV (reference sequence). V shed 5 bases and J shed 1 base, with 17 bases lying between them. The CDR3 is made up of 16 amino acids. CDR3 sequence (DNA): TGTGCCAGCAGTAAAACTTGGACATACGGCCAAGAGACCCAGTACTTC. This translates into CASSKTWTYGQETQYF.

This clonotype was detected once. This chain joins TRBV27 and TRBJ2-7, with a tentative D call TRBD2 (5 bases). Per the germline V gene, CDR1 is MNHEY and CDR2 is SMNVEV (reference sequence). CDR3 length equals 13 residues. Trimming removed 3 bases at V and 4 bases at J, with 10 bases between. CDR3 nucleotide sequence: TGTGCCAGCAGTTTCGGGAATGCGTACGAGCAGTACTTC. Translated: CASSFGNAYEQYF.

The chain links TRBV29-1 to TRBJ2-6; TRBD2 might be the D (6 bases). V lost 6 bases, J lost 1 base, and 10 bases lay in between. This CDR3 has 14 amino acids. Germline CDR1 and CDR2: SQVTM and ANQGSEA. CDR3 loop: CSVAGLSGANVLTF. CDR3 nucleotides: TGCAGCGTCGCGGGGTTATCTGGGGCCAACGTCCTGACTTTC. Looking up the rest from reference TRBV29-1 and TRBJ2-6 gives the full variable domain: SAVISQKPSRDICQRGTSLTIQCQVDSQVTMMFWYRQQPGQSLTLIATANQGSEATYESGFVIDKFPISRPNLTFSTLTVSNMSPEDSSIYLCSVAGLSGANVLTFGAGSRLTVL.

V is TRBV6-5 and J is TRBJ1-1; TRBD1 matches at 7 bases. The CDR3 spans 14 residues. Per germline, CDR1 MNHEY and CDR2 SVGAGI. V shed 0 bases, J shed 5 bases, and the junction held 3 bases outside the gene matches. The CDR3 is CASSYSGGLTEAFF. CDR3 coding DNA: TGTGCCAGCAGTTACTCAGGGGGCTTGACTGAAGCTTTCTTT.

CDR3 DNA sequence: TGTGCCAGCAGCCAAGACCGACTTAGGAACACTGAAGCTTTCTTT. It yields the protein CASSQDRLRNTEAFF. This chain connects TRBV3-1 to TRBJ1-1; D remains ambiguous. From germline, CDR1 is LGHDT and CDR2 YNNKEL (reference sequence). Trimming pared 0 bases from V and 1 base from J, leaving 9 bases between. CDR3 length: 15 residues.

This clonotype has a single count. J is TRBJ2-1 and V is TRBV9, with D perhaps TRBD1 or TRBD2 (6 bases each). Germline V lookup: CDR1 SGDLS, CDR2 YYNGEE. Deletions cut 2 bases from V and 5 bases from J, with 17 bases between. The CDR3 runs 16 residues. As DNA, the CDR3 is TGTGCCAGCAGCGTTTCGGGGGCTAATGGGAACAATGAGCAGTTCTTC. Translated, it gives CASSVSGANGNNEQFF.

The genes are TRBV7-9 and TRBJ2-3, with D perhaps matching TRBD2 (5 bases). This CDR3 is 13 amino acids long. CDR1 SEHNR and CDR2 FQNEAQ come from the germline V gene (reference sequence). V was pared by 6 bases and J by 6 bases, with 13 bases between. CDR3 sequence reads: CASRGRPSDTQYF. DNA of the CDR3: TGTGCCAGCAGGGGGAGACCCTCCGATACGCAGTATTTT.

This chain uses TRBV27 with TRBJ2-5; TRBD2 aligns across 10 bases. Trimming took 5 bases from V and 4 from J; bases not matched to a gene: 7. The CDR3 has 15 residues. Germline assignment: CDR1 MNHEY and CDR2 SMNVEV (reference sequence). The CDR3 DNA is TGTGCCAGCAGTCCATGGGCTAGCGGGGGAGAGACCCAGTACTTC. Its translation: CASSPWASGGETQYF.

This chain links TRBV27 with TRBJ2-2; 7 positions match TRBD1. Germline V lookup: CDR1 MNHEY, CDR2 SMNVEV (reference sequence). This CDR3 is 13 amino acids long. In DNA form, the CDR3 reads TGTCCGCTACGGGACAGCTACACCGGGGAGCTGTTTTTT. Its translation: CPLRDSYTGELFF.